The clone carrying this TCR beta chain was detected a few times. The sample comes from a study of cytomegalovirus exposure and HLA in healthy donors. Germline V gives CDR1 SGHNT, CDR2 YENEEA. CDR3 size: 14 residues. Trimming stripped 2 bases from V and 7 bases from J, with 9 bases between. Measured with immunoSEQ multiplex PCR; TCRdb has only the in-frame clones, and not every one. The data show fewer than 200,000 clones, 85% seen once. Separate from the approximately 650-subject first cohort, the roughly 120-subject validation cohort was the one that the donors belonged to. Sequenced input: PBMCs. The source is a man in his late teens or twenties in good health and CMV-seropositive. J is TRBJ1-6 and V is TRBV11-3; weak D call: TRBD1 (6 bases). The CDR3 DNA reads TGTGCCAGCAGCTTAAGGCAGGGGAATTCACCCCTCCACTTT. Protein: CASSLRQGNSPLHF.